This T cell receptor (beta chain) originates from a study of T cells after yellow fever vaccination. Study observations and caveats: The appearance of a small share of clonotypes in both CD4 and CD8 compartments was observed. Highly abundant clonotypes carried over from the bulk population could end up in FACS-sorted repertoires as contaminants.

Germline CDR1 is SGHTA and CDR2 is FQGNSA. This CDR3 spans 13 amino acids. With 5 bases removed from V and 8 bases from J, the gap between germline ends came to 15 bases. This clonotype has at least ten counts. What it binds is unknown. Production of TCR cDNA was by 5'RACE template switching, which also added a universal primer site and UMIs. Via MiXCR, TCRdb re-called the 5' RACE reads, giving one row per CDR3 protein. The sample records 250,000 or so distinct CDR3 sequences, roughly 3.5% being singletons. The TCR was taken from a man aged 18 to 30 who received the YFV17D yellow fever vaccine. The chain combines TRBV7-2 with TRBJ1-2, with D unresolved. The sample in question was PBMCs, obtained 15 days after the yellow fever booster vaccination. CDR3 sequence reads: CASSPVASLGYTF. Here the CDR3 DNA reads TGTGCCAGCAGCCCAGTCGCCTCCCTAGGCTACACCTTC.